A single T cell receptor beta chain is shown here with its context. Its antigen is unidentified. CDR1 and CDR2 from the germline V gene are SNHLY and FYNNEI. V gave up 4 bases and J gave up 2 bases, with 12 bases separating them. CDR3 length: 15 residues. The primer mix had 60 Vbeta and 13 Jbeta primers. Measured with immunoSEQ multiplex PCR; TCRdb has only the in-frame clones, and not every one. The table has around 170,000 clones, 80% to 85% seen once; the top ten hold roughly 6%. The sample originates from a study of cytomegalovirus exposure and HLA in healthy donors. Looking at the study overall: Falling in the Caucasian-associated ancestry cluster were approximately 86% of around 370 genotyped donors.

Findings and caveats of the study: CMV serostatus was the sole immune exposure data available. The authors enumerated over 150 TCR beta chains as linked to cytomegalovirus. Most of the TCR beta V segments (in an earlier analysis) were productive either about 87% or about 30% of the time.

The chain uses TRBV2 and TRBJ1-5; D is unresolved. The receptor comes from a man aged 35 to 55 in good health and CMV-seropositive. Sequencing used PBMCs. The CDR3 sequence is CASSGVPRGNQPQHF. As DNA, the CDR3 is TGTGCCAGCAGTGGGGTTCCGCGGGGCAATCAGCCCCAGCATTTT.